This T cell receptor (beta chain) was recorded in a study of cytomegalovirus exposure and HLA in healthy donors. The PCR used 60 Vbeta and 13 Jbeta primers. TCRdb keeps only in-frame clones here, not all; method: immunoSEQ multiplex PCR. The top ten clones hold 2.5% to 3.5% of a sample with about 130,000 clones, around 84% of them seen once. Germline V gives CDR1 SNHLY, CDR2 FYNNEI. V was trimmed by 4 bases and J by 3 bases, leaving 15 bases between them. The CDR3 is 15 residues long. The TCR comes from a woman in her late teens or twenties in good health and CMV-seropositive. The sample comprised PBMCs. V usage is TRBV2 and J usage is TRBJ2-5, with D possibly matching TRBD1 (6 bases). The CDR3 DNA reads TGTGCCAGCAGTGTGGGCAGCCCAGGGGAAGAGACCCAGTACTTC. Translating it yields CASSVGSPGEETQYF.